A single TCR beta chain is shown here with its context. Its antigen is undetermined. This CDR3 is 15 amino acids long. Germline loops: CDR1 MNHNS, CDR2 SASEGT. V shed 4 bases, J shed 3 bases, and the junction held 0 bases outside the gene matches. This sample is drawn from a study of shared clonotypes between healthy human individuals. Study-wide context: A donor's plate count was three for CD4 naive and three for CD4 memory; CD8 naive had two and CD8 memory one. Study observations and caveats: Clonotype sharing among donors was expected to depend on sequencing depth.

Each PCR replicate from the sorted subsets contained 150 to 200 ng DNA, which is 25,000 to 30,000 T cell genomes. Authors' data handling: ImmunoSEQ gave junction-only sequences without quality scores, so filtering differed. Method: immunoSEQ multiplex PCR; TCRdb's copy keeps in-frame clones and lacks some. V and J calls and clone size are given by that table; D and trimming were obtained from the DNA. The data hold about 380,000 clones, with approximately 96% observed a single time. The chain recombines TRBV6-1 with TRBJ2-2; TRBD2 matches 12 bases. The sample taken for sequencing was memory CD8+ T cells sorted from blood. Subset in this sample: CD45RO+ cells pooled with CCR7-negative TemRA cells. The sequence was obtained from a man younger than 40 in good health. The chain's CDR3 is CASSGLAGDTGELFF. The CDR3 DNA sequence: TGTGCCAGCAGTGGACTAGCGGGAGACACCGGGGAGCTGTTTTTT.